What follows are 10 T cell receptor beta chains derived from one specimen sequenced in a study of T cell repertoires in cytomegalovirus infection. MiXCR, applied by TCRdb to the reads, yields one record per CDR3 protein. The sample comprises more than 250,000 distinct CDR3 sequences, roughly 13% of which are singletons, and around 8.7% rests with the top ten. The sequenced material came from PBMCs. The receptors shown here come from a human donor in good health (CMV status not recorded). Some clones in this sample may be carry-over from other donors' samples.

In this sample, this clonotype turned up a few times. The genes are TRBV15 and TRBJ2-2; 7 positions agree with TRBD2. The trim removed 0 bases at V and 3 bases at J, leaving 4 bases unmatched. From germline, CDR1 is LNHNV and CDR2 YYDKDF (reference sequence). The CDR3 spans 16 residues. The CDR3 spells CATSRDPGGDTGELFF. For the CDR3, the DNA is TGTGCCACCAGCAGAGATCCGGGGGGAGACACCGGGGAGCTGTTTTTT.

The sample holds many counts of this clonotype. This chain joins TRBV28 and TRBJ1-5, with D perhaps TRBD1 (6 bases). The V end lost 8 bases, the J end lost 7 bases, and 18 bases lay between the germline ends. The CDR3 is 14 residues long. The germline CDR1 and CDR2 sequences are MDHEN and SYDVKM. CDR3 residues: CASFLQGRGQPQHF. As DNA, the CDR3 is TGTGCCAGCTTCTTACAGGGCCGCGGGCAGCCCCAGCATTTT.

This clonotype was counted a few times. This rearrangement joins TRBV10-3 to TRBJ2-5; possibly TRBD2 for D (6 bases). Germline V gene lookup returns CDR1 ENHRY and CDR2 SYGVKD. The CDR3 is 15 amino acids. The V end lost 6 bases, the J end lost 4 bases, and 18 bases lay between the germline ends. CDR3 region: CAISDGTSNRETQYF. Written as DNA, the CDR3 is TGTGCCATCAGCGACGGGACTTCCAACCGAGAGACCCAGTACTTC.

The V and J genes are TRBV29-1 and TRBJ2-7; no firm D call. V lost 5 bases and J 5 bases, leaving 10 bases between the germline ends. This CDR3 is built from 11 residues. Germline CDR1 is SQVTM and CDR2 is ANQGSEA. The CDR3 loop is CSVQRSDEQYF. The DNA for the CDR3 is TGCAGCGTTCAACGATCCGACGAGCAGTACTTC.

This clonotype was counted ten times or more. The chain combines TRBV5-1 with TRBJ1-1; tentative D call: TRBD1 (5 bases). Germline V gives CDR1 SGHRS, CDR2 YFSETQ. The CDR3 loop spans 15 amino acids. Trimming left V 0 bases short and J 1 base short, with 10 bases between. The CDR3 is CASSLGAGPNTEAFF. CDR3 DNA: TGCGCCAGCAGCTTGGGGGCGGGACCGAACACTGAAGCTTTCTTT.

The chain has TRBV29-1 and TRBJ2-2, with no clear D. The V end lost 7 bases, the J end lost 1 base, and 16 bases lay between the germline ends. The germline CDR1 and CDR2 sequences are SQVTM and ANQGSEA. The CDR3 is 15 amino acids. For the CDR3, the DNA is TGCAGCGCTTTAGAAGGATCCATGAACACCGGGGAGCTGTTTTTT. Its protein product is CSALEGSMNTGELFF.

The V and J genes are TRBV4-1 and TRBJ1-1, with no clear D. The CDR3 length is 12 residues. The germline gives CDR1 MGHRA, CDR2 YSYEKL. Trimming took off 5 bases at V and 8 bases at J, with 12 bases between the two ends. CDR3 DNA: TGCGCCAGCAGCTTTCCGGGCCTGGAAGCTTTCTTT. This translates into CASSFPGLEAFF.

This clonotype was recorded at least ten times. The chain recombines TRBV7-6 with TRBJ2-5; TRBD2 agrees at 13 bases. In germline, CDR1 is SGHVS, CDR2 FNYEAQ. This CDR3 comprises 17 residues. Trimming removed 1 base from V and 3 bases from J; junction bases left unmatched: 5. This chain's CDR3 is CASSLESGLAGEETQYF. The CDR3 bases are TGTGCCAGCAGCTTAGAATCTGGACTAGCGGGAGAAGAGACCCAGTACTTC.

This clonotype was observed many times. The rearrangement links TRBV7-2 to TRBJ1-2, with 10 bases matching TRBD1. The V segment lost 3 bases and the J segment 7 bases; nucleotides outside the gene matches: 14. Germline V CDR1 and CDR2: SGHTA, FQGNSA. The CDR3 extends over 17 amino acids. CDR3 protein: CASSFPGTGVSAAGYTF. CDR3 sequence (DNA): TGTGCCAGCAGCTTCCCCGGGACAGGGGTTTCGGCGGCTGGCTACACCTTC.

This clonotype was observed at least ten times. The rearrangement joins TRBV7-2 to TRBJ2-3, with D perhaps TRBD2 (6 bases). The CDR3 totals 14 residues. The germline gives CDR1 SGHTA, CDR2 FQGNSA. Trimming took 6 bases from V and 3 from J, leaving 13 bases between them. This chain's CDR3 is CASSSPGVTDTQYF. DNA for the CDR3: TGTGCCAGCAGTTCACCGGGAGTTACAGATACGCAGTATTTT.